This passage covers 9 T cell receptor beta chains from one sample sequenced in a study of CD4 and CD8 cells across lung adenocarcinoma regions. In TCRdb, the PCR reads were re-called with MiXCR into one record per CDR3 protein. The sample has fewer than 30,000 distinct CDR3 sequences, 45% to 50% seen once; the top ten hold almost 50%. Sequencing was carried out using CD8+ T cells from the center of a lung tumor. Source of these receptors: a male donor with lung adenocarcinoma. The CD4 and CD8 labels of this study may be unreliable.

The J gene is TRBJ2-1, the V gene TRBV27; tentatively, D is TRBD2 (5 bases). The CDR3 consists of 13 residues. Germline V CDR1 and CDR2: MNHEY, SMNVEV (reference sequence). V was shortened by 0 bases and J by 13 bases, with 13 bases between the two germline ends. The CDR3 sequence: CASSLSPWETQFF. The CDR3 nucleotides are TGTGCCAGCAGTTTATCGCCCTGGGAGACCCAGTTCTTC.

V usage is TRBV11-2 and J usage is TRBJ2-5; 9 bases match TRBD2. Germline trimming cut 0 bases from V and 4 bases from J; bases unmatched to any gene: 3. This CDR3 has 15 residues. Germline loops: CDR1 SGHAT, CDR2 FQNNGV. Written as DNA, the CDR3 is TGTGCCAGCAGCTTAGATGGCGGGGGGGGAGAGACCCAGTACTTC. This encodes CASSLDGGGGETQYF.

By sample share, this clonotype is medium-sized (0.01 to 0.1%). The J gene is TRBJ2-1, the V gene TRBV25-1; D possibly matches TRBD1 or TRBD2 (6 bases each). The J call may be mistaken, given a closer DNA end match to TRBJ2-7. The CDR3 is 13 residues long. Per germline, CDR1 MGHDK and CDR2 SYGVNS. The CDR3 region is CASSEYMKGGQYF. DNA for the CDR3: TGTGCCAGCAGTGAATATATGAAGGGGGGGCAGTACTTC.

The chain is built from TRBV6-4 and TRBJ2-5, with 9 bases that match TRBD2. The CDR3 runs 15 residues. V was clipped by 1 base and J by 5 bases; unmatched bases: 5. Looked up from germline, CDR1 is MRHNA and CDR2 is SNTAGT. The CDR3, as DNA: TGTGCCAGCAGTGACTTAGCGGGAGCCCAGGAGACCCAGTACTTC. Translated, it gives CASSDLAGAQETQYF.

CDR3 DNA: TGTGCCAGCAGCGATGAGGGGCGGTGCCACAAAGACATGCAGTACTTC. It translates to CASSDEGRCHKDMQYF. This sequence joins TRBV6-1 and TRBJ2-3; tentatively, D is TRBD1 or TRBD2 (5 bases each). The assigned J gene may be wrong: the sequence end matches TRBJ2-7 better. Looked up from germline, CDR1 is MNHNS and CDR2 is SASEGT. The CDR3 runs 16 residues.

At least ten counts were recorded for this clonotype. The genes are TRBV10-1 and TRBJ2-1; the D is unclear. The end of the DNA is better explained by TRBJ2-5, so the J call may be wrong. The CDR3 spans 13 residues. CDR1 is WNHNN, CDR2 SYGVQD, per germline (reference sequence). In DNA form, the CDR3 reads TGCGCCAGCAGTGAGTCCGCCCAAGAGACCCAGTACTTC. Its translation is CASSESAQETQYF.

The genes are TRBV5-1 and TRBJ1-1, with 8 positions matching TRBD1. V lost 3 bases and J lost 3; bases outside the gene matches: 4. From germline, CDR1 is SGHRS and CDR2 YFSETQ. The CDR3 runs to 14 residues. Here the CDR3 reads CASSYRGVDTEAFF. CDR3 nucleotide sequence: TGCGCCAGCAGCTACAGGGGGGTGGACACTGAAGCTTTCTTT.

The chain combines TRBV6-1 with TRBJ2-1; a weak D match, TRBD1 (6 bases). Matching the DNA end better, TRBJ2-5 makes the J call doubtful. In germline, CDR1 is MNHNS, CDR2 SASEGT. The CDR3 runs 13 residues. The DNA of the CDR3 is TGTGCCAGCAGTGGAGGGGGTGCAGAGACCCAGTACTTC. This translates into CASSGGGAETQYF.

The chain recombines TRBV9 with TRBJ1-2; D is unclear. V was cut by 2 bases and J by 4 bases, with 9 bases left in between. CDR1 is SGDLS and CDR2 is YYNGEE in the germline V gene. CDR3 length: 13 residues. CDR3 coding DNA: TGTGCCAGCAGCGTTGCGCTCGGCTATGGCTACACCTTC. This sequence encodes CASSVALGYGYTF.